The entry that follows covers one T cell receptor beta chain sequence. Its antigen is currently unknown. The record originates from a study of T cell repertoires in cytomegalovirus infection. Study context: Public TCR beta signatures were indicative of both CMV infection and a matching HLA type.

This CDR3 spans 16 amino acids. Germline V CDR1 and CDR2: SNHLY, FYNNEI. Unmatched junction bases numbered 9, after V lost 8 bases and J lost 4 bases. TCRdb re-called the reads through MiXCR, storing one row per CDR3 protein. The sample shows some 71,000 distinct CDR3 sequences, about 27% of them seen only once. The chain recombines TRBV2 with TRBJ2-3, with 13 bases aligning to TRBD2. The sequence was obtained from a human donor in good health (CMV status not recorded). Some clones in this sample may be carry-over from other donors' samples. Sequenced material: CD8+ T cells from cultured PBMCs, taken from culture after CMV antigen stimulation. CDR3 in amino acids: CASPGTSGVAADTQYF. Written as DNA, the CDR3 is TGTGCCAGCCCCGGGACTAGCGGGGTGGCGGCAGATACGCAGTATTTT.